Below, one TCR beta chain is given with its context. Its antigen is unidentified. With V trimmed by 1 base and J by 4 bases, 3 bases remained unmatched. This CDR3 spans 15 amino acids. In germline, CDR1 is KGHSH, CDR2 LQKENI. These data are taken from a study of cytomegalovirus exposure and HLA in healthy donors. Study conclusions and caveats: The presence/absence work took it that sequencing depth was about the same across donors. Being indistinguishable, some V segments were excluded, TRBV6-2 and TRBV6-3 among them. A later analysis reportedly identified an Asian-associated ancestry cluster as carrying fewer N-insertions than the approximately 620-donor mean.

The PCR used 60 Vbeta and 13 Jbeta primers. Data came from immunoSEQ multiplex PCR; TCRdb stores just in-frame clones and leaves some out. The sample consists of around 220,000 clones, around 79% of them appearing once. The receptor comes from a girl aged 2 to 9 in good health and CMV-seronegative. J is TRBJ1-5 and V is TRBV18; 8 positions match TRBD1. The sequenced sample consisted of PBMCs. Written as DNA, the CDR3 is TGTGCCAGCTCACCACTAGGACAGGGAAATCAGCCCCAGCATTTT. Its translation is CASSPLGQGNQPQHF.